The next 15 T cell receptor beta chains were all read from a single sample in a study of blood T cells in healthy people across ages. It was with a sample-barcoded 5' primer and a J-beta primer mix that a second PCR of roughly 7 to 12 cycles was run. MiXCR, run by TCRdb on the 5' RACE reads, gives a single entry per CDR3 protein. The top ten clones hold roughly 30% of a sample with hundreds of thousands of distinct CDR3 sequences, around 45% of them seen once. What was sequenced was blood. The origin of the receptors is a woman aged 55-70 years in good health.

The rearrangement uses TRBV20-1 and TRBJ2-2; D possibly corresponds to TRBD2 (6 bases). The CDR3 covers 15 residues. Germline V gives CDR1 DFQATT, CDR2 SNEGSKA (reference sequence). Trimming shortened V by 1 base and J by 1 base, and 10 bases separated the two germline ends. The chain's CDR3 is CSARGRRGNTGELFF. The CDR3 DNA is TGCAGTGCTAGAGGCCGGAGGGGGAACACCGGGGAGCTGTTTTTT.

CDR3 sequence (DNA): TGTGCTAGTGGTTTGGTACCAGGGGAAGAGACCCAGTACTTC. Translated: CASGLVPGEETQYF. The V call is TRBV12-5, the J call TRBJ2-5, with TRBD1 as a possible D gene (6 bases). Trimming took 0 bases from V and 3 from J, leaving 8 bases between them. The CDR3 has 14 residues. Germline loops: CDR1 LGHNT, CDR2 FRNRAP.

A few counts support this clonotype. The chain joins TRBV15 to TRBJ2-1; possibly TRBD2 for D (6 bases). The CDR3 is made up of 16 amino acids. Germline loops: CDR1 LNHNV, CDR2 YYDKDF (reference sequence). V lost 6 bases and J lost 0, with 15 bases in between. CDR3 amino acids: CATRVSGSGSYNEQFF. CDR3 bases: TGTGCCACCAGGGTTAGCGGTAGCGGCTCCTACAATGAGCAGTTCTTC.

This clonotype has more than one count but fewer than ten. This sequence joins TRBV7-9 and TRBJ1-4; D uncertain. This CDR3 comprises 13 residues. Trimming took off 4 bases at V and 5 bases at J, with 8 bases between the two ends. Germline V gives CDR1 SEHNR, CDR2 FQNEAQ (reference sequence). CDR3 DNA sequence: TGTGCCAGCAGCTCCCCCTACAATGAAAAACTGTTTTTT. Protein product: CASSSPYNEKLFF.

The CDR3 reads CSARGLEGFNYGYTF. The CDR3, as DNA: TGCAGTGCTAGAGGCCTAGAGGGCTTTAACTATGGCTACACCTTC. This rearrangement joins TRBV20-1 to TRBJ1-2; D unclear. CDR1 and CDR2 (germline): DFQATT, SNEGSKA (reference sequence). The CDR3 loop spans 15 amino acids. V was clipped by 1 base and J by 1 base, with 13 bases between them.

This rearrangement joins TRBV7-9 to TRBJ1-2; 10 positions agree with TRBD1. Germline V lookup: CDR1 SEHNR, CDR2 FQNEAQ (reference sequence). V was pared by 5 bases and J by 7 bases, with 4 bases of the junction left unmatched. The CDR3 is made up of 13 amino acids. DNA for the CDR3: TGTGCCAGCAGCCAGACAGGGGGCGGTGGCTACACCTTC. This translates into CASSQTGGGGYTF.

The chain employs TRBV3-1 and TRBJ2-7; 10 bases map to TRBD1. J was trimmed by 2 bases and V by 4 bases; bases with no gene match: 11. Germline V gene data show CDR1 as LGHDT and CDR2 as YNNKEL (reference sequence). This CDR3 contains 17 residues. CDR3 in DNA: TGTGCCAGCAGCCTAAGGACAGGGGGATCTCCTACCTACGAGCAGTACTTC. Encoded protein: CASSLRTGGSPTYEQYF.

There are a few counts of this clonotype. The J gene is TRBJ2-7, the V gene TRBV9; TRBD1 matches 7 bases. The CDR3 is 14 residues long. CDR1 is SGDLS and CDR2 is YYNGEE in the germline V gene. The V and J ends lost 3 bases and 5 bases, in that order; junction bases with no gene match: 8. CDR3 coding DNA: TGTGCCAGCAGCGCGACGGGACAGTCCGACGAGCAGTACTTC. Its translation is CASSATGQSDEQYF. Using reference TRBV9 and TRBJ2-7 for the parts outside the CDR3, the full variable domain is DSGVTQTPKHLITATGQRVTLRCSPRSGDLSVYWYQQSLDQGLQFLIQYYNGEERAKGNILERFSAQQFPDLHSELNLSSLELGDSALYFCASSATGQSDEQYFGPGTRLTVT.

The CDR3 region has the DNA TGCGCCAGCAGCCGTTCTTTACAGGGTGCTAATGAAAAACTGTTTTTT. It specifies CASSRSLQGANEKLFF. This sequence joins TRBV4-3 and TRBJ1-4, with D possibly being TRBD1 (6 bases). V lost 4 bases and J 3 bases, leaving 15 bases between the germline ends. The CDR3 consists of 16 residues. Germline V gene sequence: CDR1 LGHNA, CDR2 YSLEER.

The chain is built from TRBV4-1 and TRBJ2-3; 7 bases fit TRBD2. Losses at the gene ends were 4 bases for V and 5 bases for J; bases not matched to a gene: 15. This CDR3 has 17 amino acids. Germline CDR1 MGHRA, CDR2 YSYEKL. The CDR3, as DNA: TGCGCCAGCAGCCCTCCGCTAGCGGCAGGAGGTGGAGATACGCAGTATTTT. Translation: CASSPPLAAGGGDTQYF.

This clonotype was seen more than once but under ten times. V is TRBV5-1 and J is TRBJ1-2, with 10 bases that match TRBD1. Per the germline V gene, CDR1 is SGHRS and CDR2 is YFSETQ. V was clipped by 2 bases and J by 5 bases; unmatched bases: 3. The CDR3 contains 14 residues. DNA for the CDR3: TGCGCCAGCAGCTTCTGGGACAGGGGATATGGCTACACCTTC. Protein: CASSFWDRGYGYTF.

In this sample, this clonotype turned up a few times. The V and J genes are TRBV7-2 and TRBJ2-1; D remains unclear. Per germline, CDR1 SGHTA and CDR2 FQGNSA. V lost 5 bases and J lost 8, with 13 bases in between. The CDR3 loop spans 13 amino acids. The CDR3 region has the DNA TGTGCCAGCAGCCTGTTAGGCTTCGATGAGCAGTTCTTC. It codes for CASSLLGFDEQFF.

The CDR3, as DNA: TGTGCCAGCAGCCAAGGCCAGGACAGGGCCTACGAGCAGTACTTC. This codes for CASSQGQDRAYEQYF. This rearrangement joins TRBV3-1 to TRBJ2-7, with 8 nucleotides matching TRBD1. The CDR3 extends over 15 amino acids. The germline V gene encodes CDR1 LGHDT and CDR2 YNNKEL (reference sequence). J gave up 2 bases and V 1 base, and 4 bases lay outside the gene matches.

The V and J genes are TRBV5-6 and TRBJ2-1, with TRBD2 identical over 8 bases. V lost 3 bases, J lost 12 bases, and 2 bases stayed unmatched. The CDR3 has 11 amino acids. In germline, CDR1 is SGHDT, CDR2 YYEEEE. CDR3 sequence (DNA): TGTGCCAGCAGCTCGAGCGGGAGGCAGTTCTTC. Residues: CASSSSGRQFF.

The CDR3 DNA is TGCGCCAGCAGCCCCGGCACAGGGGGCGGAGGCTACACCTTC. Its translation is CASSPGTGGGGYTF. The V and J genes are TRBV5-1 and TRBJ1-2; 9 bases map to TRBD1. The V gene end was trimmed by 4 bases and the J gene end by 8 bases; junction bases not matched to a gene: 9. The V gene's germline CDR1 is SGHRS and CDR2 YFSETQ. The CDR3 runs 14 residues.